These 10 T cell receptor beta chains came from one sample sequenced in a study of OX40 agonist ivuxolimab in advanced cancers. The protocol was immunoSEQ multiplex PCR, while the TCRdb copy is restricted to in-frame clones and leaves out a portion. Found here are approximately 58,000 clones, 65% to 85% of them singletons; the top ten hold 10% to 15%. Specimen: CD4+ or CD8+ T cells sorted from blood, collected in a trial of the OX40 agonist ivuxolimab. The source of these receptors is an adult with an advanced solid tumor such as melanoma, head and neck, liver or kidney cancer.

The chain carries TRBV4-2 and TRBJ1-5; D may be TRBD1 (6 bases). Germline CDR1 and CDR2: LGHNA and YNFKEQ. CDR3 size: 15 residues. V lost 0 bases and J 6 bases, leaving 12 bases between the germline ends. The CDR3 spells CASSQEGALGQPQHF. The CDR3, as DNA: TGTGCCAGCAGCCAAGAGGGGGCTTTAGGTCAGCCCCAGCATTTT.

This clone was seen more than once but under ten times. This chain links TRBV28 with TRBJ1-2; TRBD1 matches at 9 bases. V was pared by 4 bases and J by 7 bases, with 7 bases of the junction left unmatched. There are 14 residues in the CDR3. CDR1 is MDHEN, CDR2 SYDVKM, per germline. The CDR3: CASSSGTGRSGYTF. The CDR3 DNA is TGTGCCAGCAGTTCCGGGACAGGGCGTAGTGGCTACACCTTC.

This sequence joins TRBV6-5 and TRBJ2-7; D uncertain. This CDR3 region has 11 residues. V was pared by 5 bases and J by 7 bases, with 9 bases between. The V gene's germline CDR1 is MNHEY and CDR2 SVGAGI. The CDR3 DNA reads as TGTGCCAGCAGTGATAGGCAGGAGCAGTACTTC. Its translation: CASSDRQEQYF.

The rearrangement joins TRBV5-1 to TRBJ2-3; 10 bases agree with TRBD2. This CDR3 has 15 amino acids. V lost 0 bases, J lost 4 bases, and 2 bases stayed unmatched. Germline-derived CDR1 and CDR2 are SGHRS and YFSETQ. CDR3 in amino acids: CASSLVLAGADTQYF. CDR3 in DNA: TGCGCCAGCAGCTTGGTTCTAGCGGGAGCAGATACGCAGTATTTT.

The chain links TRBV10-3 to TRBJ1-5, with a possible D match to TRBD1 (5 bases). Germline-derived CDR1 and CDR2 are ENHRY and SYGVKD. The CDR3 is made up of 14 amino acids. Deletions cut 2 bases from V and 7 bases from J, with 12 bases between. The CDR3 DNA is TGTGCCATCAGTGAGGGTCCAGGGACCCAGCCCCAGCATTTT. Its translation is CAISEGPGTQPQHF.

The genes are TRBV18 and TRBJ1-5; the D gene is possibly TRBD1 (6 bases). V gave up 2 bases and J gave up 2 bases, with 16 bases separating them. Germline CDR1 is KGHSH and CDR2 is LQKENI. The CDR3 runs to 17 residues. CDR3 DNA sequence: TGTGCCAGCTCACCATACCAAACGACAGGTGGCAATCAGCCCCAGCATTTT. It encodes CASSPYQTTGGNQPQHF.

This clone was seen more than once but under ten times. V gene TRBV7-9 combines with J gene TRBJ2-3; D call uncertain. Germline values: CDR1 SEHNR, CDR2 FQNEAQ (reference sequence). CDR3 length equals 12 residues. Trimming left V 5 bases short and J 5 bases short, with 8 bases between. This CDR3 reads CASSDIRDTQYF. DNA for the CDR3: TGTGCCAGCAGCGACATCAGAGATACGCAGTATTTT.

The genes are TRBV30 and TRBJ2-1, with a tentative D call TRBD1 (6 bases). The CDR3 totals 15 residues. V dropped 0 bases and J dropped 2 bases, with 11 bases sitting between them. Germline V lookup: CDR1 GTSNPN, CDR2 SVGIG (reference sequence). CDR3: CAWSVLTGPYNEQFF. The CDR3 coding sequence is TGTGCCTGGAGTGTATTGACAGGACCCTACAATGAGCAGTTCTTC.

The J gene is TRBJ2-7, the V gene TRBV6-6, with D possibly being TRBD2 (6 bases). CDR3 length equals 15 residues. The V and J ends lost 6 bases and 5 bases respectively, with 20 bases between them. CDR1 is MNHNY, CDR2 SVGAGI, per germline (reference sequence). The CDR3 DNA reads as TGTGCCAGCAGCTACGAGGGCCAGGGAGGCAACGAGCAGTACTTC. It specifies CASSYEGQGGNEQYF.

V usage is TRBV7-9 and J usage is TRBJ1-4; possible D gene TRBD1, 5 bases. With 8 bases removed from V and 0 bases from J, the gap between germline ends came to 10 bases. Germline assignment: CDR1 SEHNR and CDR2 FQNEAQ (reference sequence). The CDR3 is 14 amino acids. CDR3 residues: CASSRTSTNEKLFF. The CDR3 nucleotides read TGTGCCAGCTCAAGGACATCAACTAATGAAAAACTGTTTTTT.